This T cell receptor beta chain is drawn from a study of CD8 T cells in Susac syndrome. The RNA, about 0.5 to 1 ug, was put through reverse transcription using random hexamers. Amplification of TCR beta CDR3 spanned 54 Vbeta and 13 Jbeta via immunoSEQ multiplex PCR. In TCRdb, the immunoSEQ multiplex PCR reads were re-called with MiXCR into one record per CDR3 protein. The sample includes around 150,000 distinct CDR3 sequences, roughly 96% of them seen just once. The TEMRA cells underwent FACS enrichment, while the CD8+ and CD4+ T cells underwent negative isolation. This CDR3 region has 15 residues. V was clipped by 3 bases and J by 0 bases, with 11 bases between them.

The source material was CD4+ T cells from PBMCs. The clonotype comes from a human donor with multiple sclerosis. V and J are TRBV12-3 or TRBV12-4 and TRBJ1-1, with a possible D match to TRBD1 (5 bases). The CDR3 nucleotides read TGTGCCAGCAGTTTTCCCCAGGGAGTGAACACTGAAGCTTTCTTT. Encoded protein: CASSFPQGVNTEAFF.